This T cell receptor (beta chain) comes out of a study of T cell repertoires in cytomegalovirus infection. MiXCR, run by TCRdb on the reads, gives a single entry per CDR3 protein. The repertoire has 680,000 or so distinct CDR3 sequences, roughly 33% of them found once; the top ten carry about 20%. The CDR3 covers 15 residues. Trimming stripped 1 base from V and 4 bases from J, with 11 bases between. Germline-derived CDR1 and CDR2 are SGHAT and FQNNGV. As concerns this clonotype: Antigen specificity is unknown.

Source: cultured PBMCs, taken from culture after CMV antigen stimulation. This TCR derives from a human donor in good health (CMV status not recorded). Some clones in this sample may be carry-over from other donors' samples. This sequence joins TRBV11-2 and TRBJ2-1; unclear D gene. The CDR3 DNA sequence: TGTGCCAGCAGCTTAGCCCGGGCGCAATACAATGAGCAGTTCTTC. Its translation is CASSLARAQYNEQFF.